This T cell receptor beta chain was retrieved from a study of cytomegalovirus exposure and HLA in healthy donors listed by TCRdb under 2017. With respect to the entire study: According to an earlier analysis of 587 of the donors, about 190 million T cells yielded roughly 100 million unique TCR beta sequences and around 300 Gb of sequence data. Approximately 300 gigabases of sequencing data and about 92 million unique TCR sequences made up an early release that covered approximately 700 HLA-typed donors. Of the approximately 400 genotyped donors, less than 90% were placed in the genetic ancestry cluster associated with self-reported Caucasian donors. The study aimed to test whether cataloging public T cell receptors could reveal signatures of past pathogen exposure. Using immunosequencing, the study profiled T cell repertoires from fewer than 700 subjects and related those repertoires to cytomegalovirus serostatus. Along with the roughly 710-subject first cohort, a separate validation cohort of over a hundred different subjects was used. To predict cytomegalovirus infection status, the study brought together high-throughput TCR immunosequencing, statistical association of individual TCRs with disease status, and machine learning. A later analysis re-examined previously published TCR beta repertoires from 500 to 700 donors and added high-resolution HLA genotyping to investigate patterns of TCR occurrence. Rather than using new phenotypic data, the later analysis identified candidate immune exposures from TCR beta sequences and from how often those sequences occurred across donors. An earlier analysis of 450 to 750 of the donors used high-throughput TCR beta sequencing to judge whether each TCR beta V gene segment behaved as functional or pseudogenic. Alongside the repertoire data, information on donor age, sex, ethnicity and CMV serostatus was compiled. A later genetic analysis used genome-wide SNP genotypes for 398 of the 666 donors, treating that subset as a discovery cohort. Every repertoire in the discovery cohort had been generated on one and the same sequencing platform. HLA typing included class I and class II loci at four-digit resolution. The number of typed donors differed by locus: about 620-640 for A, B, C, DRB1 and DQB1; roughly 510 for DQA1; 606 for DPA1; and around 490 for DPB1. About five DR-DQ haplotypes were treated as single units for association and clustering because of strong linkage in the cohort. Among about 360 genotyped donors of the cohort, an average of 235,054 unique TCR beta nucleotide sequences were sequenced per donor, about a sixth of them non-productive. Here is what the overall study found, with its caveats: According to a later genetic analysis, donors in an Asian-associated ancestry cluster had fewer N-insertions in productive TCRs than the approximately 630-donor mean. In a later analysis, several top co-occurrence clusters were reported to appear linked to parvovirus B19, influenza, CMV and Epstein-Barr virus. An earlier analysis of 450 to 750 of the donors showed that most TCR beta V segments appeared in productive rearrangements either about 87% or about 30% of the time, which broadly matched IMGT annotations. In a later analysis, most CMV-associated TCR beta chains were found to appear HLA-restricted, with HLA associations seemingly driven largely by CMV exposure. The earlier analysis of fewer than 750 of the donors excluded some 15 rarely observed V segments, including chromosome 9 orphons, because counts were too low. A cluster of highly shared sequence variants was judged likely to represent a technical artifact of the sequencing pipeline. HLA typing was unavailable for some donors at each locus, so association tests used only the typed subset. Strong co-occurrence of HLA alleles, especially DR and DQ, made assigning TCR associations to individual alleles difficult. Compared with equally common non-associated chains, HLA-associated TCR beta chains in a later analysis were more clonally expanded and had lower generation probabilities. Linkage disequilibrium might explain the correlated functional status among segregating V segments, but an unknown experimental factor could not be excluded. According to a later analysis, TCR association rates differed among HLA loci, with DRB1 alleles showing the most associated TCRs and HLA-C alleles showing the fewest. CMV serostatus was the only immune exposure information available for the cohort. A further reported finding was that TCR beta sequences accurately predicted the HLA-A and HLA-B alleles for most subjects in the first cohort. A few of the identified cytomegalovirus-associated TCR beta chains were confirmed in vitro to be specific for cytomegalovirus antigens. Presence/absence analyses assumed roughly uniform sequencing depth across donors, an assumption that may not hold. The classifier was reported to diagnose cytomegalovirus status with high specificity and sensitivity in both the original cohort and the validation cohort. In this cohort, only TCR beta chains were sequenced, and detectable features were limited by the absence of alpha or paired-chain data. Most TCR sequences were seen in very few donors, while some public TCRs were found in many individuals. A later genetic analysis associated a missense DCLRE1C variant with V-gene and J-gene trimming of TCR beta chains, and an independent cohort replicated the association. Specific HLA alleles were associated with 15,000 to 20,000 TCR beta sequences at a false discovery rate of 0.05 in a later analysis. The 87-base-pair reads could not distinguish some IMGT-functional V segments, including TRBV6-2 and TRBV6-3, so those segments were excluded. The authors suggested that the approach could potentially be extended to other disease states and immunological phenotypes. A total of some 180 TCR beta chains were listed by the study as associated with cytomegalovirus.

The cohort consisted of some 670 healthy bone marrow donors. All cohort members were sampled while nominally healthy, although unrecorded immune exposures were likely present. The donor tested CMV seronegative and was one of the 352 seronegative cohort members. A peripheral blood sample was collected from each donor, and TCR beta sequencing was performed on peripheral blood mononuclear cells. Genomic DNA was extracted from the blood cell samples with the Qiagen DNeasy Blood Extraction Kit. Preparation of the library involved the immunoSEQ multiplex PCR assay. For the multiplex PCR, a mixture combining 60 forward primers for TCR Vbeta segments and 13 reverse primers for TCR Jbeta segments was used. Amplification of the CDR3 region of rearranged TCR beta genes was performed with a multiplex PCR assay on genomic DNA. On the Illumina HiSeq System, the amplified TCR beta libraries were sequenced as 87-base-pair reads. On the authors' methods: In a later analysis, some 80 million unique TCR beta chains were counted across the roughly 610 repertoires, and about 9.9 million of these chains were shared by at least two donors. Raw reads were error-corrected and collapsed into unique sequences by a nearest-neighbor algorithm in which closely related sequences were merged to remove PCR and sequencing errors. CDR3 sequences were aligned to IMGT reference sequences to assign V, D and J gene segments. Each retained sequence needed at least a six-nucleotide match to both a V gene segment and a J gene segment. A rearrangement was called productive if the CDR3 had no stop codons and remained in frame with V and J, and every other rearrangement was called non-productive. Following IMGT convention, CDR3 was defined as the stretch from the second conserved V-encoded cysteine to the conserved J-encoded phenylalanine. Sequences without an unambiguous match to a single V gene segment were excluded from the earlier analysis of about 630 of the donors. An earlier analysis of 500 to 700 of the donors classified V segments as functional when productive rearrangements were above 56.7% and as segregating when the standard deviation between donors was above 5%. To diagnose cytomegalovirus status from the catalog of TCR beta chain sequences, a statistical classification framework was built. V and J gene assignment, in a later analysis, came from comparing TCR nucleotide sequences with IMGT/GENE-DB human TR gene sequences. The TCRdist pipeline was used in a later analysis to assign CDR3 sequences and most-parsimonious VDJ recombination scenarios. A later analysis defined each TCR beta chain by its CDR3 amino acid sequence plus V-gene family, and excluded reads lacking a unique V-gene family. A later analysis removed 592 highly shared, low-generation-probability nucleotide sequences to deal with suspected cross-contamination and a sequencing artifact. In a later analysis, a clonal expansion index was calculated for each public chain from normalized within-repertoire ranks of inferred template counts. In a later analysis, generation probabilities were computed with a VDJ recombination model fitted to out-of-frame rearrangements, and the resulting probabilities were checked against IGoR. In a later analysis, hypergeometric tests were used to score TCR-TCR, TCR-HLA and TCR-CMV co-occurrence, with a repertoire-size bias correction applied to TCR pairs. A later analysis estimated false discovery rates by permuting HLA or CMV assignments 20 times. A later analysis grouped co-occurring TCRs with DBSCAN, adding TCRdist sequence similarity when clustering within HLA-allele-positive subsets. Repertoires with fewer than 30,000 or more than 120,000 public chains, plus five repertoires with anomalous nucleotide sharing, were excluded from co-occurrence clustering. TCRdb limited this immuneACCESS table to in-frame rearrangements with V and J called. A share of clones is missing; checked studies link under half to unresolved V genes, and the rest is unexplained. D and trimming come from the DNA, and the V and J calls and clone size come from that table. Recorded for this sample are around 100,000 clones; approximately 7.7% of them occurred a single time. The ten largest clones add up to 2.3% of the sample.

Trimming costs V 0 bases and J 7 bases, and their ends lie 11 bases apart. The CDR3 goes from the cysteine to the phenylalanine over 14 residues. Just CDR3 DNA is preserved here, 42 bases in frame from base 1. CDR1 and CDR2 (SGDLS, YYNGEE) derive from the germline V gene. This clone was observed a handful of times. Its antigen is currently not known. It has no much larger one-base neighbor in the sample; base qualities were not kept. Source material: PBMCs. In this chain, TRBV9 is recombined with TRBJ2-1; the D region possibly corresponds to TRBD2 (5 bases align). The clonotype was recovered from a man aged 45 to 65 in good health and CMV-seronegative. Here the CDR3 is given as CASSVGAGENEQFF. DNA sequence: TGTGCCAGCAGCGTAGGGGCTGGGGAGAATGAGCAGTTCTTC.